A single sample is the source of the 18 T cell receptor beta chains below, sequenced in a study of regulatory T cells in long-lasting Graves disease. To make TCR beta libraries, researchers used iRepertoire HTBI primers and Arm-PCR of CDR3 regions. TCRdb reprocessed the multiplex PCR reads with MiXCR, giving one entry per CDR3 protein. Of under 500,000 distinct CDR3 sequences in the sample, about 15% were seen once. Time point here: newly diagnosed GD, antithyroid drugs for less than 3 months. The TCR library was made from RNA extracted from PBMCs. These same data were also listed under a study on T cells in Graves' hyperthyroidism and ophthalmopathy.

The material was peripheral blood mononuclear cells (PBMCs), obtained at new diagnosis, from a patient treated with antithyroid drugs. Every receptor here comes from a woman under 40 with Graves disease.

This chain connects TRBV27 to TRBJ1-1; 7 nucleotides match TRBD1. J lost 5 bases, V lost 6 bases, and 9 bases had no gene match. The CDR3 runs 14 residues. Germline CDR1 is MNHEY and CDR2 is SMNVEV (reference sequence). CDR3 nucleotide sequence: TGTGCCAGCAGATCCAGGGGGGCGCAAACTGAAGCTTTCTTT. Translated, it gives CASRSRGAQTEAFF.

This clonotype occurred a few times. The rearrangement links TRBV18 to TRBJ1-5, with TRBD1 matching 8 bases. The CDR3 loop spans 18 amino acids. V shed 2 bases and J 6 bases; nucleotides not matched to a gene: 15. Germline-derived CDR1 and CDR2 are KGHSH and LQKENI. The CDR3 coding sequence is TGTGCCAGCTCACCAAGACGGGTGAGGGGACAGGTCCGTCAGCCCCAGCATTTT. Translating gives CASSPRRVRGQVRQPQHF.

The V and J genes are TRBV20-1 and TRBJ2-1; 10 nucleotides agree with TRBD2. This CDR3 is 15 amino acids long. J was trimmed by 3 bases and V by 5 bases; bases with no gene match: 7. Germline V gives CDR1 DFQATT, CDR2 SNEGSKA (reference sequence). The CDR3 DNA reads as TGCAGTGCTCCCAGTAGCGGGAGGAACTACAATGAGCAGTTCTTC. Its protein product is CSAPSSGRNYNEQFF.

This clonotype was seen repeatedly, ten times or more. The rearrangement links TRBV29-1 to TRBJ2-1; TRBD2 aligns across 7 bases. This CDR3 has 13 amino acids. Germline CDR1 reads SQVTM; CDR2 reads ANQGSEA. V trimming: 3 bases; J trimming: 8 bases; junction bases outside the gene matches: 7. CDR3 residues: CSVDPRERHEQFF. Written as DNA, the CDR3 is TGCAGCGTTGACCCGCGGGAGAGACATGAGCAGTTCTTC.

The rearrangement joins TRBV28 to TRBJ2-7, with D possibly matching TRBD1 (5 bases). The CDR3 runs to 12 residues. Trimming left V 8 bases short and J 4 bases short, with 12 bases between. Germline assignment: CDR1 MDHEN and CDR2 SYDVKM. The CDR3 protein is CASHGAWYEQYF. The CDR3 nucleotides read TGTGCCAGCCATGGGGCCTGGTACGAGCAGTACTTC.

This clonotype has at least ten counts. The V call is TRBV7-2, the J call TRBJ2-3; D gene unclear. Trimming took 0 bases from V and 1 from J, leaving 8 bases between them. From germline, CDR1 is SGHTA and CDR2 FQGNSA. This CDR3 region has 15 residues. CDR3 coding DNA: TGTGCCAGCAGCTTAGCCCCGACTGGCACAGATACGCAGTATTTT. It yields the protein CASSLAPTGTDTQYF.

At least ten counts were recorded for this clonotype. The chain combines TRBV7-6 with TRBJ2-1; D not resolved. CDR3 length equals 16 residues. CDR1 is SGHVS, CDR2 FNYEAQ, per germline. V was cut by 1 base and J by 0 bases, with 10 bases left in between. The CDR3 sequence is CASSLVARSSYNEQFF. The DNA of the CDR3 is TGTGCCAGCAGCTTAGTGGCTAGGAGCTCCTACAATGAGCAGTTCTTC.

Ten or more counts support this clonotype. The V call is TRBV7-2, the J call TRBJ1-2; weak D call: TRBD1 (5 bases). The length of the CDR3 is 14 residues. V was cut by 6 bases and J by 3 bases, with 14 bases left in between. Germline CDR1 SGHTA, CDR2 FQGNSA. The DNA of the CDR3 is TGTGCCAGCAGAGAGGGGTCGGGGGACTATGGCTACACCTTC. It yields the protein CASREGSGDYGYTF.

This clonotype was picked up many times. The chain combines TRBV2 with TRBJ2-5; D is undetermined. CDR1 and CDR2 from the germline V gene are SNHLY and FYNNEI. The CDR3 is 12 residues long. V dropped 4 bases and J dropped 2 bases, with 5 bases sitting between them. CDR3 bases: TGTGCCAGCAGTGTGCTGCAAGAGACCCAGTACTTC. Translated: CASSVLQETQYF.

This clonotype was recorded many times. The chain carries TRBV5-1 and TRBJ2-1, with D possibly being TRBD2 (6 bases). The CDR3 contains 15 residues. CDR1 and CDR2 (germline): SGHRS, YFSETQ. The V and J ends lost 2 bases and 0 bases respectively, with 9 bases between them. The DNA for the CDR3 is TGCGCCAGCAGCTTAGAGACTAGCTCCTACAATGAGCAGTTCTTC. The encoded protein is CASSLETSSYNEQFF.

Details on this clonotype: This may be a read error, as it is one base from a much larger clone. This chain joins TRBV20-1 and TRBJ1-1; no clear D. The CDR3 is made up of 14 amino acids. Trimming removed 6 bases from V and 0 bases from J, with 14 bases in between. Germline V lookup: CDR1 DFQATT, CDR2 SNEGSKA (reference sequence). The CDR3 bases are TGCAGTGCGCAGTCGAGGCGGATGAACACTGAAGCTTTCTTT. Translated: CSAQSRRMNTEAFF.

This clonotype appeared many times. The gene calls are TRBV28 and TRBJ2-3; D is unresolved. V gave up 3 bases and J gave up 4 bases, with 5 bases separating them. The CDR3 is made up of 12 amino acids. The germline V gene encodes CDR1 MDHEN and CDR2 SYDVKM. The CDR3 DNA reads TGTGCCAGCAGTTTCTGGGCAGATACGCAGTATTTT. Translating it yields CASSFWADTQYF.

This clonotype has a count of ten or more. V and J are TRBV29-1 and TRBJ2-1; 8 bases line up with TRBD1. V dropped 4 bases and J dropped 3; count of bases not matched to a gene: 5. The CDR3 loop spans 14 amino acids. Germline V gene data show CDR1 as SQVTM and CDR2 as ANQGSEA. The CDR3 reads CSVGGQVNYNEQFF. The CDR3 coding sequence is TGCAGCGTTGGGGGACAGGTGAACTACAATGAGCAGTTCTTC.

In its sample, this clonotype was seen many times. The chain carries TRBV7-9 and TRBJ2-7, with 8 nucleotides matching TRBD1. CDR3 size: 15 residues. The J segment lost 3 bases and the V segment lost 5 bases, leaving 9 bases of the junction unmatched. Germline-derived CDR1 and CDR2 are SEHNR and FQNEAQ (reference sequence). The CDR3 DNA reads as TGTGCCAGCAGCCTCCGGGACAGGCCGATCTACGAGCAGTACTTC. Protein sequence: CASSLRDRPIYEQYF.

At least ten counts were recorded for this clonotype. The rearrangement links TRBV6-5 to TRBJ1-2; TRBD1 might be the D (6 bases). The CDR3 runs to 16 residues. The germline CDR1 and CDR2 sequences are MNHEY and SVGAGI. V was cut by 0 bases and J by 0 bases, with 11 bases left in between. CDR3 loop: CASSYSGQTANYGYTF. The CDR3 DNA follows: TGTGCCAGCAGTTACTCAGGACAGACAGCTAACTATGGCTACACCTTC.

In its sample, this clonotype was seen many times. The chain links TRBV11-2 to TRBJ2-3; D remains unclear. CDR1 and CDR2 (germline): SGHAT, FQNNGV. The CDR3 sequence is 14 residues long. V was trimmed by 2 bases and J by 0 bases, leaving 6 bases between them. The CDR3 region has the DNA TGTGCCAGCAGCTTACTCCCCAGCACAGATACGCAGTATTTT. It is translated as CASSLLPSTDTQYF. The full variable domain, with the rest looked up from reference TRBV11-2 and TRBJ2-3, is EAGVAQSPRYKIIEKRQSVAFWCNPISGHATLYWYQQILGQGPKLLIQFQNNGVVDDSQLPKDRFSAERLKGVDSTLKIQPAKLEDSAVYLCASSLLPSTDTQYFGPGTRLTVL.

There are many counts of this clonotype. The chain uses TRBV5-1 and TRBJ2-7, with 8 bases aligning to TRBD1. This CDR3 region has 14 residues. Germline lookup yields CDR1 SGHRS and CDR2 YFSETQ. Trimming removed 2 bases from V and 7 bases from J; junction bases left unmatched: 8. CDR3 protein: CASSFSQGAGEQYF. The CDR3, as DNA: TGCGCCAGCAGCTTTTCCCAGGGGGCAGGTGAGCAGTACTTC.

This clonotype was counted between two and nine times. The chain carries TRBV27 and TRBJ1-6; 7 bases agree with TRBD1. CDR1 MNHEY and CDR2 SMNVEV come from the germline V gene (reference sequence). This CDR3 has 14 residues. V gave up 6 bases and J gave up 5 bases; unmatched junction bases: 4. The CDR3 DNA sequence: TGTGCCAGCAGCTTAGGGACAGATAATTCACCCCTCCACTTT. Translating it yields CASSLGTDNSPLHF.